Sequencing of this T cell receptor (beta chain) was carried out in a study of a mutant IDH1 vaccine in newly diagnosed glioma. Study overall: Males made up approximately 62% and females about 40% of treated patients, whose mean age was 40.4 years. Earlier treatment was radiotherapy, temozolomide, or both, with most getting both.

A remark on this clone: The antigen remains undetermined.

The time point denotes: week 47, end of study. It was 300 ug of mutant IDH1 20-mer peptide that made up each vaccine dose, given with topical imiquimod. During weeks 1, 3, 5, 7, 11, 15, 19 and 23, patients received eight vaccinations. Patients carried new grade 3 or 4 IDH1-mutant astrocytomas lacking nuclear ATRX. The CDR3 is 11 amino acids. Germline loops: CDR1 DFQATT, CDR2 SNEGSKA (reference sequence). V gave up 6 bases and J gave up 14 bases, with 19 bases separating them. Sequenced by immunoSEQ multiplex PCR; TCRdb stores in-frame clones only, minus some. The sample includes around 40,000 clones, approximately 80% of them seen just once.

The source material was PBMCs, sampled from a glioma patient whose treatment included an IDH1 peptide vaccine. The rearrangement links TRBV20-1 to TRBJ1-1; weak D call: TRBD1 (5 bases). The TCR sequence derives from a man aged 18 to 29 with glioma. Some clones in this sample may be carry-over from other donors' samples. CDR3 amino acids: CSAAKLYGGFF. The CDR3 DNA reads TGCAGTGCCGCGAAACTATATGGGGGGTTCTTT.